This T cell receptor beta chain was sequenced for a study of siplizumab effects on memory and regulatory T cells. Study-wide results and limits: Controls showed an average of around 28% Treg-derived mappable alloreactive CD4+ clones, while siplizumab showed roughly 70%. A major contribution to the alloresponse seemed to be made by naive T cells, which seemed more diverse than memory cells.

Note on this clone: The target antigen is unknown.

Clones were sequenced by immunoSEQ multiplex PCR, and TCRdb holds only the in-frame ones, with some missing. The table includes roughly 62,000 clones, approximately 93% detected once. The receptor was derived from a human donor in good health. Sequencing was performed on CD8+ T cells sorted from blood.

The CDR3 region has the DNA TGTGCCAGCAGTGCCCCAGCCCCTGAAGCTTTCTTT. Translating it yields CASSAPAPEAFF. The V and J genes are TRBV6-1 and TRBJ1-1; D ambiguous. The CDR3 loop spans 12 amino acids. Trimming pared 4 bases from V and 6 bases from J, leaving 9 bases between. Germline V gene sequence: CDR1 MNHNS, CDR2 SASEGT.